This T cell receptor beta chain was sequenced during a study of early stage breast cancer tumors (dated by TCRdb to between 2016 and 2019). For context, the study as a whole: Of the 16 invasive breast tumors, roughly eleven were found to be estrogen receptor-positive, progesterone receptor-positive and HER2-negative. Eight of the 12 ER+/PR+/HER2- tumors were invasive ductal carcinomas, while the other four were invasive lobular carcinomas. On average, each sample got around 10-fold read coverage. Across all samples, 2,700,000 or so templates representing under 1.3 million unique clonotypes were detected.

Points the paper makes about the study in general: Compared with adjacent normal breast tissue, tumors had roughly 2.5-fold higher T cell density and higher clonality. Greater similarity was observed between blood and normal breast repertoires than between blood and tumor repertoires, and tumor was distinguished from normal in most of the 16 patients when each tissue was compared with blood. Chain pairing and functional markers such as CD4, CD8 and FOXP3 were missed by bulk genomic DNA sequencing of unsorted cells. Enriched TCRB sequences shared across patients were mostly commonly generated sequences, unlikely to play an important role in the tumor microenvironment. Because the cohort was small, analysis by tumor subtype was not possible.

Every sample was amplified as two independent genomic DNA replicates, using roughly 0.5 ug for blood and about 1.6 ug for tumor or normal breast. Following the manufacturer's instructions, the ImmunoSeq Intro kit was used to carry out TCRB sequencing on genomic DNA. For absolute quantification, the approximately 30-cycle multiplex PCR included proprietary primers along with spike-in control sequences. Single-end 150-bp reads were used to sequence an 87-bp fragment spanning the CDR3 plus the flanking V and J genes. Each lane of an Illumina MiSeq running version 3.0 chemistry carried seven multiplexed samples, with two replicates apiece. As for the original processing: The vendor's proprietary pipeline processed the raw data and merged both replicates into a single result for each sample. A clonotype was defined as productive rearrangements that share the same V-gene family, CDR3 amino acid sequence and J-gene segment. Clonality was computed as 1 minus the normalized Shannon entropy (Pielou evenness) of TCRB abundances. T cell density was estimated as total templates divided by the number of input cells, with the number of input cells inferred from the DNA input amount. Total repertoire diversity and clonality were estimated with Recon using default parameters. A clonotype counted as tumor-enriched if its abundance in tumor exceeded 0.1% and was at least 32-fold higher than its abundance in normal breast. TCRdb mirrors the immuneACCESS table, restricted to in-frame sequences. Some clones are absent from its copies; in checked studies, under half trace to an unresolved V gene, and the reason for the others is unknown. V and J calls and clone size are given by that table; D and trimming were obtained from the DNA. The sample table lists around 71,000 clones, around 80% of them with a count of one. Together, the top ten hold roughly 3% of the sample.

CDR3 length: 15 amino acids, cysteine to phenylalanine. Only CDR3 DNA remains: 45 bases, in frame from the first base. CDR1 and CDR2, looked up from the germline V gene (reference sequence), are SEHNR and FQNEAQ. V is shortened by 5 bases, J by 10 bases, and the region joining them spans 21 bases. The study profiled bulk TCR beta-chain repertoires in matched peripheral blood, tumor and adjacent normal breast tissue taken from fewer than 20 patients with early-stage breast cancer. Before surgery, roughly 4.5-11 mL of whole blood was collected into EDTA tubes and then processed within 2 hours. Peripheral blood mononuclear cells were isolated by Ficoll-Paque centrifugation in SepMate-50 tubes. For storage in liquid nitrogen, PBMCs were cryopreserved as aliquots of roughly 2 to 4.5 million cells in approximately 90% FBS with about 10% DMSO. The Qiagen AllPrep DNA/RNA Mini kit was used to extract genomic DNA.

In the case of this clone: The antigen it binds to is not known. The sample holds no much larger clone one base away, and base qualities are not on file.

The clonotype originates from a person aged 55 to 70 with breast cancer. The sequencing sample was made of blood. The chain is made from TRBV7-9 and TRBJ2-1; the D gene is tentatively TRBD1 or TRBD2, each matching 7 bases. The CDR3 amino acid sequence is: CASSQLGRGLAEQFF. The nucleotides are TGTGCCAGCAGCCAGTTGGGGAGGGGGCTAGCAGAGCAGTTCTTC.